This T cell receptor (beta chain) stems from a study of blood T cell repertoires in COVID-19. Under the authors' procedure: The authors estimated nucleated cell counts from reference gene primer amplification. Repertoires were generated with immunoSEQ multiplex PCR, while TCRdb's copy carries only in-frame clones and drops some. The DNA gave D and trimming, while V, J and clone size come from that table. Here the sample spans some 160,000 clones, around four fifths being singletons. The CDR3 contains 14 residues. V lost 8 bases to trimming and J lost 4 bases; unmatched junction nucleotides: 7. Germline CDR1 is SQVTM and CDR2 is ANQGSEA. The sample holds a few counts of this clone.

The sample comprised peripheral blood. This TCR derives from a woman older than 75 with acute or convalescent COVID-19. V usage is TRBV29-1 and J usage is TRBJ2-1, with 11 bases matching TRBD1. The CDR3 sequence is CSSRDRGWYNEQFF. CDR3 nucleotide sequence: TGCAGCTCCCGGGACAGGGGGTGGTACAATGAGCAGTTCTTC.